This TCR beta chain was sequenced during a study of cytomegalovirus exposure and HLA in healthy donors. This clone was detected only once. The germline gives CDR1 MNHEY, CDR2 SMNVEV (reference sequence). The germline V and J ends were trimmed by 11 bases and 5 bases, with 21 bases remaining between them. The CDR3 runs 14 residues. The PCR used 60 Vbeta and 13 Jbeta primers. The repertoire was sequenced with immunoSEQ multiplex PCR; TCRdb's copy has only in-frame clones and lacks some. The table shows 210,000 or so clones, with roughly 85% occurring only once. The sequenced material came from PBMCs. The TCR comes from a girl aged 2 to 10 in good health and CMV-seronegative. This chain uses TRBV27 with TRBJ1-1; D ambiguous. Written as DNA, the CDR3 is TGTGCCGGCCACCCGGGAGCGGATCGGACTGAAGCTTTCTTT. This translates into CAGHPGADRTEAFF.